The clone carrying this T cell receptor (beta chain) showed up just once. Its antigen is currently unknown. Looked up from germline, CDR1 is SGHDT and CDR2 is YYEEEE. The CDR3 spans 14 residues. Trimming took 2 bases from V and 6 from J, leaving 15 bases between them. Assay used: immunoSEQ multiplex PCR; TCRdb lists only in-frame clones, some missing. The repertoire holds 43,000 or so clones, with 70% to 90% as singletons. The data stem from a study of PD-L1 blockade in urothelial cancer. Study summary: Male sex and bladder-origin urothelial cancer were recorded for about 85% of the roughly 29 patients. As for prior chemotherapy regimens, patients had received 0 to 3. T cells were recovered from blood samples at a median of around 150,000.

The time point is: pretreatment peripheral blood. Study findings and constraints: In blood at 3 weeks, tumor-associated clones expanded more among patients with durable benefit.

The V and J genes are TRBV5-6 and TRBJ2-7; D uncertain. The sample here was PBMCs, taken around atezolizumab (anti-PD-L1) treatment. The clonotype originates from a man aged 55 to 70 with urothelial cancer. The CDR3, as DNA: TGTGCCAGCAGCTTAACACCTGGAGTTGTCGAGCAGTACTTC. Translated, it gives CASSLTPGVVEQYF.